Presented here are 27 T cell receptor beta chains from one specimen sequenced in a study of blood T cells in healthy people across ages. Then a second PCR, running roughly 7 to 11 cycles, was carried out with a sample-barcoded 5' primer and a J-beta primer mix. TCRdb fed the 5' RACE reads into MiXCR, producing one record per CDR3 protein. The sample lists about 600,000 distinct CDR3 sequences, 40% to 55% occurring once. The sequenced material came from blood. Receptor source: a man at least 80 years old in good health.

A single count supports this clonotype. The chain combines TRBV5-1 with TRBJ2-2; 10 bases align to TRBD2. Germline CDR1 and CDR2: SGHRS and YFSETQ. There are 15 residues in the CDR3. J gave up 4 bases and V 0 bases, and 0 bases lay outside the gene matches. The CDR3, as DNA: TGCGCCAGCAGCTTGGGGACTAGCGGCACCGGGGAGCTGTTTTTT. It yields the protein CASSLGTSGTGELFF.

This clonotype showed up just once. The genes are TRBV5-1 and TRBJ1-2, with D uncertain. This CDR3 spans 14 amino acids. Germline V lookup: CDR1 SGHRS, CDR2 YFSETQ. The V gene lost 0 bases and the J gene lost 5 bases, with 11 bases spanning the gap. The CDR3 spells CASSLGEREYGYTF. For the CDR3, the DNA is TGCGCCAGCAGCTTGGGGGAAAGAGAGTATGGCTACACCTTC.

This clonotype appeared a single time. The V gene is TRBV5-1, the J gene TRBJ1-6, with TRBD1 identical over 9 bases. The CDR3 length is 15 residues. Germline lookup yields CDR1 SGHRS and CDR2 YFSETQ. The V and J ends lost 2 bases and 7 bases, in that order; junction bases with no gene match: 4. CDR3 bases: TGCGCCAGCAGCTTCGGGACAGGGAAAAATTCACCCCTCCACTTT. The encoded protein is CASSFGTGKNSPLHF.

Many counts were recorded for this clonotype. The chain links TRBV6-5 to TRBJ2-5; 8 bases align to TRBD2. With V trimmed by 7 bases and J by 0 bases, 4 bases remained unmatched. The CDR3 totals 14 residues. Germline loops: CDR1 MNHEY, CDR2 SVGAGI. CDR3 sequence (DNA): TGTGCCAGCATCGGGGGGGCGTACCAAGAGACCCAGTACTTC. Amino acid sequence: CASIGGAYQETQYF.

V usage is TRBV7-9 and J usage is TRBJ2-3; 8 bases map to TRBD2. V trimming: 7 bases; J trimming: 2 bases; junction bases outside the gene matches: 5. CDR3 size: 14 residues. The germline V gene encodes CDR1 SEHNR and CDR2 FQNEAQ (reference sequence). The CDR3 sequence: CASTRLANTDTQYF. Written as DNA, the CDR3 is TGTGCCAGCACAAGACTAGCGAACACAGATACGCAGTATTTT.

J is TRBJ2-1 and V is TRBV7-3; D tentatively fits TRBD1 or TRBD2 (5 bases each). The DNA end favors TRBJ2-7, so the J call may be wrong. Germline V CDR1 and CDR2: SGHTA, FQGTGA. The CDR3 sequence is 16 residues long. CDR3 sequence (DNA): TGTGCCAGCAGCCCTCAGGGAAGCGGTCTTTCTAGTGAGCAGTACTTC. The encoded protein is CASSPQGSGLSSEQYF.

This chain links TRBV7-3 with TRBJ2-3, with 14 bases lining up with TRBD2. CDR1 and CDR2 (germline): SGHTA, FQGTGA. Trimming at V came to 5 bases and at J to 4 bases, leaving 8 bases not matched to a gene. CDR3 size: 17 residues. CDR3 bases: TGTGCCAGCAGCCCCGCCGGGACTAGCGGGAGCGCAGATACGCAGTATTTT. Translation: CASSPAGTSGSADTQYF.

This clonotype was observed a handful of times. The chain employs TRBV20-1 and TRBJ2-5; a possible D gene is TRBD2 (5 bases). CDR3 size: 12 residues. The germline V gene encodes CDR1 DFQATT and CDR2 SNEGSKA (reference sequence). Trimming took off 3 bases at V and 7 bases at J, with 12 bases between the two ends. The CDR3 DNA reads TGCAGTGCTAGCGACAATCGGGGGACCCAGTACTTC. This translates into CSASDNRGTQYF.

The sample holds a few counts of this clonotype. This chain joins TRBV7-2 and TRBJ1-1; tentative D call: TRBD1 (5 bases). Germline assignment: CDR1 SGHTA and CDR2 FQGNSA. V was trimmed by 6 bases and J by 2 bases, leaving 10 bases between them. This CDR3 comprises 13 residues. The CDR3 sequence: CASRPTVNTEAFF. The CDR3 DNA reads TGTGCCAGCAGGCCGACAGTTAACACTGAAGCTTTCTTT.

In its sample, this clonotype was seen many times. The chain recombines TRBV6-5 with TRBJ2-6; D is uncertain. CDR1 MNHEY and CDR2 SVGAGI come from the germline V gene. This CDR3 is built from 15 residues. V was cut by 7 bases and J by 4 bases, with 14 bases left in between. CDR3 DNA sequence: TGTGCCAGCACCACTGGTCTGACCGGGGCCAACGTCCTGACTTTC. This codes for CASTTGLTGANVLTF.

This clonotype was detected only a few times. The rearrangement uses TRBV7-2 and TRBJ2-5; unclear D gene. Germline CDR1 reads SGHTA; CDR2 reads FQGNSA. The CDR3 spans 11 residues. The V and J ends lost 5 bases and 5 bases respectively, with 6 bases between them. CDR3 protein: CASSGWETQYF. The DNA for the CDR3 is TGTGCCAGCAGCGGTTGGGAGACCCAGTACTTC.

The rearrangement links TRBV4-3 to TRBJ2-5; D is possibly TRBD2 (6 bases). The CDR3 extends over 16 amino acids. Germline CDR1 LGHNA, CDR2 YSLEER. The V end was cut by 1 base, the J end by 5 bases, with 17 bases between. The chain's CDR3 is CASSQGGALAMETQYF. In DNA, the CDR3 is TGCGCCAGCAGCCAAGGAGGTGCCCTAGCGATGGAGACCCAGTACTTC.

The table lists this clonotype with many counts. The genes are TRBV3-1 and TRBJ1-2, with no clear D. This CDR3 comprises 14 residues. The V gene lost 1 base and the J gene lost 8 bases, with 14 bases spanning the gap. Per the germline V gene, CDR1 is LGHDT and CDR2 is YNNKEL (reference sequence). For the CDR3, the DNA is TGTGCCAGCAGCCAAGTGACCCAGGCGGGCGGCTACACCTTC. This encodes CASSQVTQAGGYTF.

This clonotype was observed a few times. The genes are TRBV11-1 and TRBJ2-5; D ambiguous. Trimming left V 3 bases short and J 5 bases short, with 4 bases between. Germline values: CDR1 SGHAT, CDR2 FQDESV (reference sequence). The CDR3 extends over 11 amino acids. CDR3 region: CASSFKETQYF. CDR3 bases: TGTGCCAGCAGCTTTAAGGAGACCCAGTACTTC.

Regarding this clonotype: At one end the junction does not follow the germline gene, possibly because of a read error. This rearrangement joins TRBV5-1 to TRBJ2-5, with TRBD2 identical over 9 bases. The CDR3 sequence is 16 residues long. Germline loops: CDR1 SGHRS, CDR2 YFSETQ. The CDR3 DNA reads TGCGCCAGCAGCTTCGGGAGCGGGGGGCGCCAAAAGACCCAGTACTTC. As protein: CASSFGSGGRQKTQYF. Using reference TRBV5-1 and TRBJ2-5 for the parts outside the CDR3, the full variable domain is KAGVTQTPRYLIKTRGQQVTLSCSPISGHRSVSWYQQTPGQGLQFLFEYFSETQRNKGNFPGRFSGRQFSNSRSEMNVSTLELGDSALYLCASSFGSGGRQKTQYFGPGTRLLVL.

This chain connects TRBV6-5 to TRBJ2-1, with TRBD1 identical over 9 bases. The CDR3 runs to 15 residues. Germline V CDR1 and CDR2: MNHEY, SVGAGI. After removal of 6 bases from V and 6 bases from J, the junction contained 9 bases not matched to a gene. The CDR3 region has the DNA TGTGCCAGCAGCCCCTCGGGACAGGGCCCCAATGAGCAGTTCTTC. Translation gives CASSPSGQGPNEQFF.

The V gene is TRBV25-1, the J gene TRBJ1-1, with D possibly matching TRBD1 (5 bases). The CDR3 extends over 14 amino acids. CDR1 is MGHDK and CDR2 is SYGVNS in the germline V gene. The V gene lost 0 bases and the J gene lost 5 bases, with 10 bases spanning the gap. The CDR3 protein is CASSEYQGDTEAFF. The CDR3 DNA sequence: TGTGCCAGCAGTGAATATCAAGGGGATACTGAAGCTTTCTTT. The entire variable domain, with the rest obtained from reference TRBV25-1 and TRBJ1-1, is as follows: EADIYQTPRYLVIGTGKKITLECSQTMGHDKMYWYQQDPGMELHLIHYSYGVNSTEKGDLSSESTVSRIRTEHFPLTLESARPSHTSQYLCASSEYQGDTEAFFGQGTRLTVV.

The J gene is TRBJ2-3, the V gene TRBV20-1; 7 bases map to TRBD2. This CDR3 is 13 amino acids long. Trimming removed 3 bases from V and 11 bases from J; junction bases left unmatched: 11. The germline CDR1 and CDR2 sequences are DFQATT and SNEGSKA (reference sequence). The CDR3 here is CSASWGTNLKQYF. The CDR3 DNA reads as TGCAGTGCTAGTTGGGGGACTAACCTAAAGCAGTATTTT.

V and J are TRBV15 and TRBJ2-5; 13 bases agree with TRBD2. The V segment lost 3 bases and the J segment 3 bases; nucleotides outside the gene matches: 4. Germline values: CDR1 LNHNV, CDR2 YYDKDF (reference sequence). The CDR3 consists of 16 residues. CDR3 residues: CATSRGLAGSEETQYF. In nucleotides, the CDR3 is TGTGCCACCAGCAGGGGACTAGCGGGGTCCGAAGAGACCCAGTACTTC.

The chain couples TRBV10-3 to TRBJ2-3; 7 bases agree with TRBD2. V trimming: 6 bases; J trimming: 2 bases; junction bases outside the gene matches: 11. The CDR3 is made up of 16 amino acids. The germline gives CDR1 ENHRY, CDR2 SYGVKD. This CDR3 is CAIRGGRRGITDTQYF. CDR3 nucleotides: TGTGCCATCAGGGGAGGGCGGAGAGGAATCACAGATACGCAGTATTTT.

The chain is built from TRBV3-1 and TRBJ2-4, with 7 bases lining up with TRBD1. Trimming cost V 3 bases and J 4 bases; bases outside gene matches: 9. CDR3 length equals 16 residues. CDR1 is LGHDT, CDR2 YNNKEL, per germline (reference sequence). Here the CDR3 DNA reads TGTGCCAGCAGCCACGAGGCCGCCAGGGGGAAAAACATTCAGTACTTC. Translating it yields CASSHEAARGKNIQYF.

With regard to this clonotype: A much bigger clone sits one base away, suggesting this may be a read error. The chain has TRBV6-5 and TRBJ2-7; 9 bases line up with TRBD1. This CDR3 spans 13 amino acids. The ends lost 1 base at V and 7 bases at J; junction bases unmatched: 2. Germline CDR1 is MNHEY and CDR2 is SVGAGI. CDR3 sequence reads: CASSYWTGVEQYF. The DNA of the CDR3 is TGTGCCAGCAGTTACTGGACAGGGGTTGAGCAGTACTTC.

J is TRBJ1-1 and V is TRBV7-9, with a weak D call TRBD1 (6 bases). Trimming stripped 3 bases from V and 4 bases from J, with 18 bases between. Germline lookup yields CDR1 SEHNR and CDR2 FQNEAQ (reference sequence). CDR3 length: 16 residues. CDR3 DNA: TGTGCCAGCAGCTTGCCAGAACAGGGTTCGGGCACTGAAGCTTTCTTT. Amino acid sequence: CASSLPEQGSGTEAFF.

This clonotype was observed a handful of times. V is TRBV29-1 and J is TRBJ2-2; D gene uncertain. With 7 bases removed from V and 7 bases from J, the gap between germline ends came to 10 bases. The CDR3 consists of 11 residues. The germline V gene has CDR1 SQVTM and CDR2 ANQGSEA. The CDR3 reads CSGLIIGELFF. The CDR3 DNA reads TGCAGCGGGCTGATCATCGGGGAGCTGTTTTTT.

This clonotype was counted only a few times. Germline and junction disagree at one end, which may indicate a read error. V gene TRBV6-2 or TRBV6-3 combines with J gene TRBJ2-1; the match to TRBD1 covers 8 bases. CDR3 size: 14 residues. CDR1 is MNHEY and CDR2 is SVGEGT in the germline V gene. CDR3 loop: CASSDSGGTGEQFF. CDR3 in DNA: TGTGCCAGCAGTGACTCAGGGGGGACAGGCGAGCAGTTCTTC.

The rearrangement uses TRBV6-6 and TRBJ2-5; D is possibly TRBD2 (7 bases). CDR1 is MNHNY and CDR2 is SVGAGI in the germline V gene (reference sequence). The V and J ends lost 7 bases and 4 bases respectively, with 13 bases between them. The CDR3 runs to 13 residues. The DNA of the CDR3 is TGTGCCAGCAAAAGAGGGGGGGGAGAGACCCAGTACTTC. Its translation: CASKRGGGETQYF.

A word on this clonotype: One junction end does not reproduce the germline sequence, and a read error may be involved. This chain connects TRBV18 to TRBJ2-3, with 8 bases aligning to TRBD2. This CDR3 is built from 15 residues. Germline V gene sequence: CDR1 KGHSH, CDR2 LQKENI. This CDR3 reads CASSPVVSSGDTRYF. The DNA of the CDR3 is TGTGCCAGCTCACCAGTCGTGAGTAGCGGGGATACGCGGTATTTT.